These 10 T cell receptor beta chains were sequenced from one sample in a study of cytomegalovirus exposure and HLA in healthy donors (dated by TCRdb to about 2017). The library was produced with the immunoSEQ multiplex PCR assay. Sourced from immuneACCESS, this table was stored by TCRdb with only in-frame sequences that have V and J called. A share of the clones is absent; for the studies checked, an unresolved V gene accounts for under half, and the remainder has no known explanation. Present in this sample are 190,000 or so clones, roughly four fifths of which were seen just once. The ten top clones hold 2.8% of the sample. The sequencing sample was made of PBMCs. Receptors were obtained from a woman in her late teens or twenties in good health and CMV-seropositive.

V usage is TRBV6-1 and J usage is TRBJ1-5; 9 nucleotides line up with TRBD1. The length of the CDR3 is 13 residues. The germline gives CDR1 MNHNS, CDR2 SASEGT. The trim removed 6 bases at V and 7 bases at J, leaving 4 bases unmatched. The CDR3 reads CASSRDRVQPQHF. The CDR3 DNA reads TGTGCCAGCAGCCGGGACAGGGTCCAGCCCCAGCATTTT.

This chain links TRBV5-1 with TRBJ2-5; 7 bases agree with TRBD2. J was trimmed by 5 bases and V by 6 bases; bases with no gene match: 7. This CDR3 has 13 amino acids. Looked up from germline, CDR1 is SGHRS and CDR2 is YFSETQ. The DNA for the CDR3 is TGCGCCAGCAACCCGAGGGGAGGGGAGACCCAGTACTTC. This gives the protein CASNPRGGETQYF.

This sequence joins TRBV10-3 and TRBJ1-2; 8 bases match TRBD1. The CDR3 runs 16 residues. Germline V gene lookup returns CDR1 ENHRY and CDR2 SYGVKD. V shed 7 bases, J shed 2 bases, and the junction held 12 bases outside the gene matches. The CDR3 nucleotides read TGTGCCATCACCGACCGAGGACAGGGCATAAACTATGGCTACACCTTC. As protein: CAITDRGQGINYGYTF.

The chain carries TRBV5-4 and TRBJ2-3, with 8 bases that match TRBD2. V trimming: 4 bases; J trimming: 0 bases; junction bases outside the gene matches: 7. The CDR3 extends over 16 amino acids. From germline, CDR1 is SGHNT and CDR2 YYREEE (reference sequence). This chain's CDR3 is CASSPLAGSSTDTQYF. The CDR3 bases are TGTGCCAGCAGCCCGTTAGCGGGGAGCAGCACAGATACGCAGTATTTT. The full variable domain, completed using reference TRBV5-4 and TRBJ2-3, is ETGVTQSPTHLIKTRGQQVTLRCSSQSGHNTVSWYQQALGQGPQFIFQYYREEENGRGNFPPRFSGLQFPNYSSELNVNALELDDSALYLCASSPLAGSSTDTQYFGPGTRLTVL.

The rearrangement uses TRBV9 and TRBJ1-1; possibly TRBD1 for D (5 bases). Per the germline V gene, CDR1 is SGDLS and CDR2 is YYNGEE. This CDR3 region has 15 residues. V shed 3 bases and J shed 1 base, with 13 bases lying between them. The CDR3 spells CASSARITGNTEAFF. The CDR3 bases are TGTGCCAGCAGCGCCCGGATAACAGGGAACACTGAAGCTTTCTTT.

This clone was counted a few times. The chain has TRBV7-6 and TRBJ2-1; maybe TRBD2 (6 bases). Looked up from germline, CDR1 is SGHVS and CDR2 is FNYEAQ. CDR3 size: 12 residues. V shed 6 bases and J shed 10 bases, with 13 bases lying between them. For the CDR3, the DNA is TGTGCCAGCAGTACGGACCTAGCGGAGCAGTTCTTC. Protein sequence: CASSTDLAEQFF.

The genes are TRBV4-3 and TRBJ1-2; 10 bases match TRBD1. J gave up 5 bases and V 3 bases, and 3 bases lay outside the gene matches. The germline CDR1 and CDR2 sequences are LGHNA and YSLEER. The CDR3 runs 14 residues. The CDR3 nucleotides are TGCGCCAGCAGCCACAGGACAGGGGGATATGGCTACACCTTC. Amino acids: CASSHRTGGYGYTF.

The chain joins TRBV27 to TRBJ2-5, with TRBD1 as a possible D gene (6 bases). V was clipped by 5 bases and J by 5 bases, with 18 bases between them. Looked up from germline, CDR1 is MNHEY and CDR2 is SMNVEV (reference sequence). The CDR3 extends over 15 amino acids. CDR3 sequence (DNA): TGTGCCAGCAGTCCCGGATGGGGGCGCGGGGAGACCCAGTACTTC. Its translation: CASSPGWGRGETQYF.

The rearrangement uses TRBV5-1 and TRBJ2-1; 9 positions agree with TRBD2. The CDR3 runs 16 residues. CDR1 is SGHRS and CDR2 is YFSETQ in the germline V gene. V was pared by 0 bases and J by 8 bases, with 9 bases of the junction left unmatched. CDR3 DNA: TGCGCCAGCAGCTTGGACGGCGCGGGGGGGATCGATGAGCAGTTCTTC. It specifies CASSLDGAGGIDEQFF.

The chain combines TRBV6-1 with TRBJ2-7, with a tentative D call TRBD2 (5 bases). The germline gives CDR1 MNHNS, CDR2 SASEGT. V lost 2 bases to trimming and J lost 4 bases, with 15 bases between them. CDR3 length equals 15 residues. CDR3 sequence (DNA): TGTGCCAGCAGTGAATGGGAGACTCATCTATACGAGCAGTACTTC. This gives the protein CASSEWETHLYEQYF.